The 7 T cell receptor beta chains given below trace back to one sample, sequenced in a study of regulatory T cells in long-lasting Graves disease. Combining iRepertoire HTBI primers with Arm-PCR of CDR3 regions, the authors built TCR beta libraries. One entry per CDR3 protein results from TCRdb running MiXCR on the multiplex PCR reads. This table has approximately 310,000 distinct CDR3 sequences, roughly 18% appearing once. As for time point: newly diagnosed GD, antithyroid drugs for less than 3 months. Preparation of the TCR library used RNA extracted from PBMCs. Here the sequenced sample was peripheral blood mononuclear cells (PBMCs), taken at new diagnosis, from a patient treated with antithyroid drugs. The receptors come from a female donor with Graves disease.

About this clonotype itself: Just one base apart from a much larger clone, this may be a read error. The CDR3 carries no conserved terminal phenylalanine or tryptophan, so it likely arises from a read error. V and J are TRBV5-1 and TRBJ2-7; 14 bases line up with TRBD2. The length of the CDR3 is 15 residues. Germline CDR1 reads SGHRS; CDR2 reads YFSETQ. V dropped 2 bases and J dropped 6; count of bases not matched to a gene: 4. The CDR3: CASSLGLAGGTEQYL. CDR3 in DNA: TGCGCCAGCAGCTTAGGACTAGCGGGAGGTACCGAGCAGTACCTC.

The chain combines TRBV11-2 with TRBJ2-4; D perhaps matches TRBD2 (5 bases). Trimming stripped 2 bases from V and 2 bases from J, with 13 bases between. The CDR3 has 16 residues. In germline, CDR1 is SGHAT, CDR2 FQNNGV. This CDR3 is CASSLFADGTKNIQYF. For the CDR3, the DNA is TGTGCCAGCAGCTTATTTGCCGACGGGACCAAAAACATTCAGTACTTC.

There are many counts of this clonotype. The chain carries TRBV28 and TRBJ1-1; D remains ambiguous. The CDR3 length is 16 residues. Germline V gives CDR1 MDHEN, CDR2 SYDVKM. V was cut by 7 bases and J by 2 bases, with 20 bases left in between. The CDR3 sequence is CASISEFQKLNTEAFF. The CDR3 bases are TGTGCCAGCATTTCCGAATTTCAGAAATTAAACACTGAAGCTTTCTTT.

This clonotype was detected many times. V is TRBV15 and J is TRBJ1-4; no reliable D call. The CDR3 is made up of 17 amino acids. Germline lookup yields CDR1 LNHNV and CDR2 YYDKDF (reference sequence). The V end was cut by 7 bases, the J end by 0 bases, with 18 bases between. The CDR3 spells CATTPRGFLATNEKLFF. The CDR3 nucleotides are TGTGCCACCACCCCTCGAGGGTTTCTTGCAACTAATGAAAAACTGTTTTTT.

This clonotype was seen repeatedly, ten times or more. The chain employs TRBV11-2 and TRBJ2-5, with D unclear. CDR3 length: 14 residues. Trimming cost V 2 bases and J 3 bases, with 10 bases left between them. The germline CDR1 and CDR2 sequences are SGHAT and FQNNGV. CDR3 amino acids: CASSLSSAEETQYF. The DNA for the CDR3 is TGTGCCAGCAGCTTAAGTTCCGCCGAAGAGACCCAGTACTTC.

This clonotype was detected only a few times. The chain links TRBV6-5 to TRBJ2-2, with a possible D match to TRBD2 (5 bases). The CDR3 runs to 16 residues. Germline values: CDR1 MNHEY, CDR2 SVGAGI. The V end was cut by 3 bases, the J end by 3 bases, with 14 bases between. CDR3 coding DNA: TGTGCCAGCAGTTATAGTCGGGATCTTCACACCGGGGAGCTGTTTTTT. It specifies CASSYSRDLHTGELFF.

This clonotype has at least ten counts. The chain uses TRBV19 and TRBJ2-7, with 14 bases that match TRBD2. V gave up 2 bases and J gave up 1 base; unmatched junction bases: 4. Germline V gene sequence: CDR1 LNHDA, CDR2 SQIVND (reference sequence). The CDR3 has 17 amino acids. CDR3 in DNA: TGTGCCAGTAGTATAAAAGGACTAGCGGGAGGTTCCTACGAGCAGTACTTC. It yields the protein CASSIKGLAGGSYEQYF. The full variable domain, in which reference TRBV19 and TRBJ2-7 provide the parts outside the CDR3, is DGGITQSPKYLFRKEGQNVTLSCEQNLNHDAMYWYRQDPGQGLRLIYYSQIVNDFQKGDIAEGYSVSREKKESFPLTVTSAQKNPTAFYLCASSIKGLAGGSYEQYFGPGTRLTVT.